Presented here are 26 T cell receptor beta chains from one specimen sequenced in a study of cytomegalovirus exposure and HLA in healthy donors. Profiling relied on immunoSEQ multiplex PCR, and the TCRdb table lists in-frame clones only, not all of them. Counted here are about 130,000 clones, about 91% occurring once; the ten biggest clones make up more than 1%. Source material: PBMCs. These receptors all stem from a woman aged 18-30 years in good health and CMV-seronegative.

In its sample, this clone was seen a few times. The chain's CDR3 is CASQDRLNQPQHF. The CDR3 region has the DNA TGTGCCAGCCAAGACAGGCTCAATCAGCCCCAGCATTTT. The gene calls are TRBV7-9 and TRBJ1-5, with D possibly being TRBD1 (6 bases). V was clipped by 8 bases and J by 3 bases, with 11 bases between them. Germline CDR1 SEHNR, CDR2 FQNEAQ (reference sequence). The CDR3 contains 13 residues.

This clone appeared once. The CDR3 sequence is CASSGPRQGAWETQYF. The CDR3 DNA follows: TGTGCCAGCAGTGGTCCCCGGCAGGGGGCGTGGGAGACCCAGTACTTC. The chain links TRBV2 to TRBJ2-5; 8 bases agree with TRBD1. The V and J ends lost 4 bases and 5 bases, in that order; junction bases with no gene match: 12. This CDR3 has 16 residues. CDR1 and CDR2 (germline): SNHLY, FYNNEI.

This rearrangement joins TRBV27 to TRBJ2-1, with D unclear. V lost 8 bases and J lost 3, with 11 bases in between. In germline, CDR1 is MNHEY, CDR2 SMNVEV (reference sequence). The CDR3 is 13 amino acids. CDR3 loop: CASGAQRYNEQFF. The CDR3 DNA reads as TGTGCCAGCGGAGCACAACGCTACAATGAGCAGTTCTTC.

CDR3 loop: CASSERGAATNEKLFF. DNA of the CDR3: TGTGCCAGCAGTGAACGCGGGGCCGCAACTAATGAAAAACTGTTTTTT. The gene calls are TRBV6-1 and TRBJ1-4, with a possible D match to TRBD1 (5 bases). The CDR3 covers 16 residues. Per germline, CDR1 MNHNS and CDR2 SASEGT. The V end was cut by 2 bases, the J end by 0 bases, with 10 bases between.

The chain carries TRBV2 and TRBJ2-7; possible D gene TRBD1, 7 bases. V gave up 4 bases and J gave up 2 bases, with 24 bases separating them. Looked up from germline, CDR1 is SNHLY and CDR2 is FYNNEI. The CDR3 has 18 residues. CDR3 region: CASSVNWGDTTGPYEQYF. CDR3 sequence (DNA): TGTGCCAGCAGTGTGAATTGGGGGGATACGACAGGGCCCTACGAGCAGTACTTC. Together with reference TRBV2 and TRBJ2-7, the CDR3 gives the full variable domain: EPEVTQTPSHQVTQMGQEVILRCVPISNHLYFYWYRQILGQKVEFLVSFYNNEISEKSEIFDDQFSVERPDGSNFTLKIRSTKLEDSAMYFCASSVNWGDTTGPYEQYFGPGTRLTVT.

J is TRBJ1-1 and V is TRBV11-2; D uncertain. Trimming pared 0 bases from V and 6 bases from J, leaving 11 bases between. The germline gives CDR1 SGHAT, CDR2 FQNNGV. The CDR3 consists of 14 residues. CDR3 residues: CASSLDGLGAEAFF. DNA for the CDR3: TGTGCCAGCAGCTTAGATGGGCTGGGAGCTGAAGCTTTCTTT. The entire variable domain, with the rest obtained from reference TRBV11-2 and TRBJ1-1, is as follows: EAGVAQSPRYKIIEKRQSVAFWCNPISGHATLYWYQQILGQGPKLLIQFQNNGVVDDSQLPKDRFSAERLKGVDSTLKIQPAKLEDSAVYLCASSLDGLGAEAFFGQGTRLTVV.

The J gene is TRBJ1-5, the V gene TRBV4-1, with no clear D. The V end was cut by 3 bases, the J end by 1 base, with 10 bases between. This CDR3 is built from 15 residues. CDR1 MGHRA and CDR2 YSYEKL come from the germline V gene. The CDR3 sequence: CASSHTGSSNQPQHF. DNA for the CDR3: TGCGCCAGCAGCCATACGGGATCCAGCAATCAGCCCCAGCATTTT.

CDR3 DNA sequence: TGTGCCAGCAGTGAACAGGGACAGTACTATGGCTACACCTTC. Its protein product is CASSEQGQYYGYTF. The chain joins TRBV2 to TRBJ1-2; 7 bases are a match to TRBD1. The CDR3 consists of 14 residues. The germline gives CDR1 SNHLY, CDR2 FYNNEI. V dropped 2 bases and J dropped 3; count of bases not matched to a gene: 3. The entire variable domain, with the rest obtained from reference TRBV2 and TRBJ1-2, is as follows: EPEVTQTPSHQVTQMGQEVILRCVPISNHLYFYWYRQILGQKVEFLVSFYNNEISEKSEIFDDQFSVERPDGSNFTLKIRSTKLEDSAMYFCASSEQGQYYGYTFGSGTRLTVV.

This chain joins TRBV6-6 and TRBJ2-7, with TRBD2 matching over 7 bases. The CDR3 is made up of 14 amino acids. CDR1 is MNHNY, CDR2 SVGAGI, per germline (reference sequence). After removal of 7 bases from V and 3 bases from J, the junction contained 9 bases not matched to a gene. The CDR3 bases are TGTGCCAGCAAGACCGGGGGGACCGTCTACGAGCAGTACTTC. This translates into CASKTGGTVYEQYF.

The gene calls are TRBV7-2 and TRBJ2-1; possibly TRBD1 for D (5 bases). This CDR3 is 17 amino acids long. Between the trimmed V and J ends, which lost 1 base and 7 bases, there was a span of 20 bases. Germline loops: CDR1 SGHTA, CDR2 FQGNSA. CDR3 in amino acids: CASSLVSAGPNGNEQFF. In DNA form, the CDR3 reads TGTGCCAGCAGCTTAGTATCTGCAGGGCCCAACGGGAATGAGCAGTTCTTC.

The CDR3 sequence: CASSQDIAESSGANVLTF. The CDR3 bases are TGTGCCAGCAGCCAAGATATAGCGGAGAGCTCTGGGGCCAACGTCCTGACTTTC. The gene calls are TRBV4-2 and TRBJ2-6; a possible D gene is TRBD2 (6 bases). The CDR3 is made up of 18 amino acids. Germline V CDR1 and CDR2: LGHNA, YNFKEQ. V gave up 0 bases and J gave up 0 bases, with 12 bases separating them.

This rearrangement joins TRBV5-8 to TRBJ2-2; 10 positions agree with TRBD2. Germline CDR1 SGHTS, CDR2 YDEGEE. This CDR3 is 19 amino acids long. V lost 9 bases, J lost 4 bases, and 21 bases stayed unmatched. This CDR3 reads CAIAPLEAGGLEGTGELFF. The CDR3 nucleotides are TGTGCCATCGCGCCCTTGGAAGCGGGGGGGCTTGAAGGCACCGGGGAGCTGTTTTTT.

The chain links TRBV9 to TRBJ2-3, with TRBD2 identical over 12 bases. Unmatched junction bases numbered 18, after V lost 3 bases and J lost 7 bases. The germline V gene has CDR1 SGDLS and CDR2 YYNGEE. The CDR3 is 19 amino acids. The CDR3 DNA sequence: TGTGCCAGCAGCGCCCCAGCCAAAATAACTAGCGGGGGGCCGAATACGCAGTATTTT. Protein: CASSAPAKITSGGPNTQYF.

The J gene is TRBJ2-2, the V gene TRBV19; 13 bases match TRBD2. The germline CDR1 and CDR2 sequences are LNHDA and SQIVND (reference sequence). J gave up 4 bases and V 9 bases, and 5 bases lay outside the gene matches. The CDR3 covers 15 residues. The CDR3 region is CASKTSGGSTGELFF. The CDR3 coding sequence is TGTGCCAGCAAGACTAGCGGGGGGTCCACCGGGGAGCTGTTTTTT.

The genes are TRBV5-1 and TRBJ1-1; TRBD1 agrees at 10 bases. With V trimmed by 6 bases and J by 0 bases, 8 bases remained unmatched. The V gene's germline CDR1 is SGHRS and CDR2 YFSETQ. This CDR3 is built from 16 residues. The CDR3 loop is CASNLGTGVLNTEAFF. CDR3 nucleotides: TGCGCCAGCAACCTCGGGACAGGGGTTCTGAACACTGAAGCTTTCTTT.

This clone was observed once. The CDR3 region has the DNA TGTGCCAGCAGCCAAGATCCATCAAGCGGGGCCCCTGAGACCCAGTACTTC. Translation gives CASSQDPSSGAPETQYF. The gene calls are TRBV4-2 and TRBJ2-5, with 7 bases aligning to TRBD2. The V segment lost 0 bases and the J segment 5 bases; nucleotides outside the gene matches: 12. This CDR3 has 17 residues. The germline V gene has CDR1 LGHNA and CDR2 YNFKEQ.

The chain uses TRBV5-4 and TRBJ1-2; maybe TRBD1 (6 bases). V lost 5 bases and J 4 bases, leaving 21 bases between the germline ends. The CDR3 has 16 amino acids. The germline CDR1 and CDR2 sequences are SGHNT and YYREEE (reference sequence). Written as DNA, the CDR3 is TGTGCCAGCAGTCTATCAGATAAAATACAGGGCTATGGCTACACCTTC. It is translated as CASSLSDKIQGYGYTF.

The chain has TRBV5-4 and TRBJ2-7; 8 bases map to TRBD2. CDR1 is SGHNT, CDR2 YYREEE, per germline (reference sequence). J gave up 2 bases and V 0 bases, and 7 bases lay outside the gene matches. The CDR3 runs to 16 residues. CDR3 sequence reads: CASSLAGGGKAYEQYF. As DNA, the CDR3 is TGTGCCAGCAGCTTGGCCGGGGGGGGCAAGGCCTACGAGCAGTACTTC.

CDR3: CASRPTGSRYEQYF. The CDR3 region has the DNA TGTGCCAGCAGGCCGACAGGGAGTCGATACGAGCAGTACTTC. V and J are TRBV2 and TRBJ2-7, with 7 bases aligning to TRBD1. This CDR3 region has 14 residues. The germline V gene has CDR1 SNHLY and CDR2 FYNNEI. The J segment lost 4 bases and the V segment lost 6 bases, leaving 9 bases of the junction unmatched. The full variable domain, in which reference TRBV2 and TRBJ2-7 provide the parts outside the CDR3, is EPEVTQTPSHQVTQMGQEVILRCVPISNHLYFYWYRQILGQKVEFLVSFYNNEISEKSEIFDDQFSVERPDGSNFTLKIRSTKLEDSAMYFCASRPTGSRYEQYFGPGTRLTVT.

This chain uses TRBV11-2 with TRBJ2-1, with 13 positions matching TRBD2. V was pared by 5 bases and J by 4 bases, with 14 bases of the junction left unmatched. Germline V lookup: CDR1 SGHAT, CDR2 FQNNGV. There are 19 residues in the CDR3. CDR3 in DNA: TGTGCCAGCAGCCCCAAGACCCGGACTAGCGGGGGCCGGTACAATGAGCAGTTCTTC. Encoded protein: CASSPKTRTSGGRYNEQFF. Filled out from reference TRBV11-2 and TRBJ2-1, the complete variable domain reads EAGVAQSPRYKIIEKRQSVAFWCNPISGHATLYWYQQILGQGPKLLIQFQNNGVVDDSQLPKDRFSAERLKGVDSTLKIQPAKLEDSAVYLCASSPKTRTSGGRYNEQFFGPGTRLTVL.

J is TRBJ2-1 and V is TRBV10-1, with D possibly TRBD2 on 5 matching bases. Per the germline V gene, CDR1 is WNHNN and CDR2 is SYGVQD (reference sequence). This CDR3 has 14 amino acids. The V gene lost 4 bases and the J gene lost 5 bases, with 12 bases spanning the gap. Written as DNA, the CDR3 is TGCGCCAGCAGTGGCGGAGCGGCCCACAATGAGCAGTTCTTC. It specifies CASSGGAAHNEQFF.

The rearrangement joins TRBV21-1 to TRBJ2-4; TRBD2, the table's D call, lacks a check against the DNA. TRBV21-1 is a pseudogene. The CDR3 consists of 15 residues. Here the CDR3 DNA reads TGTGCCAGCAGGGAGGGTGGCATAGCCAAAAACATTCAGTACTTC. Amino acids: CASREGGIAKNIQYF.

V usage is TRBV19 and J usage is TRBJ1-2; perhaps TRBD1 as D (6 bases). Germline V gives CDR1 LNHDA, CDR2 SQIVND (reference sequence). Trimming took 5 bases from V and 7 from J, leaving 17 bases between them. The CDR3 has 14 residues. The CDR3 DNA is TGTGCCAGTAGTCGATTTGGACAGTCGGGTGGCTACACCTTC. Translation gives CASSRFGQSGGYTF.

The chain combines TRBV18 with TRBJ1-5; perhaps TRBD1 as D (6 bases). Germline CDR1 KGHSH, CDR2 LQKENI. CDR3 size: 14 residues. Trimming stripped 2 bases from V and 4 bases from J, with 9 bases between. The CDR3 loop is CASSPRDKNQPQHF. Written as DNA, the CDR3 is TGTGCCAGCTCACCAAGGGACAAAAATCAGCCCCAGCATTTT.

The chain recombines TRBV5-4 with TRBJ1-1; D is possibly TRBD1 (6 bases). The CDR3 is 13 amino acids. V gave up 7 bases and J gave up 1 base, with 11 bases separating them. Germline V lookup: CDR1 SGHNT, CDR2 YYREEE (reference sequence). The CDR3 loop is CASQRGGNTEAFF. The CDR3 nucleotides are TGTGCCAGCCAAAGAGGGGGGAACACTGAAGCTTTCTTT.

The chain has TRBV21-1 and TRBJ2-7; TRBD2 reflects the table's D call only, with no check against the DNA. TRBV21-1 is deemed a pseudogene. This CDR3 comprises 13 residues. The CDR3 nucleotides read TGTGCCAGCAGCAAAGGCCGGGAGGGCGAGCAGTACTTC. Residues: CASSKGREGEQYF.